This T cell receptor beta chain stems from a study of T cell repertoires in cytomegalovirus infection. For the study at large: Researchers turned to recently identified HLA-C-restricted CMV epitopes as well as well-studied HLA-B-restricted ones.

Remarks on this clonotype: Antigen unknown.

A single record per CDR3 protein comes from TCRdb applying MiXCR to the reads. This table holds about half a million distinct CDR3 sequences, around 30% found once. The ends were cut back, 0 bases at V and 6 bases at J, with 12 bases in the middle. CDR3 length: 15 amino acids. CDR1 is MNHNY and CDR2 is SVGAGI in the germline V gene (reference sequence). Sequencing used cultured PBMCs, obtained from culture after CMV antigen stimulation. This sequence was found in a human donor in good health (CMV status not recorded). Some clones in this sample may be carry-over from other donors' samples. The chain joins TRBV6-6 to TRBJ1-5; D ambiguous. As DNA, the CDR3 is TGTGCCAGCAGTTACTCGGTAGGGAAGGGTCAGCCCCAGCATTTT. Its translation: CASSYSVGKGQPQHF.